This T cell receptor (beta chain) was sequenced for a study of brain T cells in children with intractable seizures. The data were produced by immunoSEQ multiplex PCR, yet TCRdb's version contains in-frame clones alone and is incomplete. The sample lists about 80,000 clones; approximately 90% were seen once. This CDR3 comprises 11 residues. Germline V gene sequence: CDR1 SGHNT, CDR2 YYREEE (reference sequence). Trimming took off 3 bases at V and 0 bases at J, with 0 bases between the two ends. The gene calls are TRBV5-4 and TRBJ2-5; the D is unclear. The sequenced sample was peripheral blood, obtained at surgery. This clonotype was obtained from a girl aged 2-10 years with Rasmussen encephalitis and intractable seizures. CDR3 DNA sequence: TGTGCCAGCAGCTACCAAGAGACCCAGTACTTC. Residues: CASSYQETQYF.